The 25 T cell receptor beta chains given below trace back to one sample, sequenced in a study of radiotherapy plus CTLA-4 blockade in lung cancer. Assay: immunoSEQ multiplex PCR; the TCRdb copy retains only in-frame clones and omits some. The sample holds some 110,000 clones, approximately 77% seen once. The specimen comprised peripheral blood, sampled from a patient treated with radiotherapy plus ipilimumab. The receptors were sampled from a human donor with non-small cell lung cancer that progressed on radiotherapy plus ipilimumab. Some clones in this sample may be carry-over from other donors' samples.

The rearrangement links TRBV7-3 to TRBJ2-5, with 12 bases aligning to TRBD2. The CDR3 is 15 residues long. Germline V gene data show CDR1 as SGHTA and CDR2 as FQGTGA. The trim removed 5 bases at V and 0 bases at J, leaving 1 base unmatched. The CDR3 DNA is TGTGCCAGCAGCCGGACTAGCGGGGACCAAGAGACCCAGTACTTC. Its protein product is CASSRTSGDQETQYF.

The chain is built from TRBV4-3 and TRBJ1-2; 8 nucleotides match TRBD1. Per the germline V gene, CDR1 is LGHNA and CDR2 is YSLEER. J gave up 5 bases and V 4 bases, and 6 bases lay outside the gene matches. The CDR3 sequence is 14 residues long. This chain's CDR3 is CASSPTGGTYGYTF. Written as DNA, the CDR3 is TGCGCCAGCAGCCCCACAGGGGGAACTTATGGCTACACCTTC.

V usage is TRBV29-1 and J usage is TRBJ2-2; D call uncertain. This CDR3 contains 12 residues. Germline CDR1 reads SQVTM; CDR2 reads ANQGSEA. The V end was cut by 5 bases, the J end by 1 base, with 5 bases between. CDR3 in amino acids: CSVYENTGELFF. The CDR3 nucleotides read TGCAGCGTTTACGAGAACACCGGGGAGCTGTTTTTT.

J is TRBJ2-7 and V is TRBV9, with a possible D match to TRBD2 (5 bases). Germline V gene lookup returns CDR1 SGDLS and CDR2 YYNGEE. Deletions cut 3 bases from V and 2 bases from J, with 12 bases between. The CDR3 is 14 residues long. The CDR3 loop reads CASSAGLTTYEQYF. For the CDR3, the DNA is TGTGCCAGCAGCGCTGGACTTACAACCTACGAGCAGTACTTC.

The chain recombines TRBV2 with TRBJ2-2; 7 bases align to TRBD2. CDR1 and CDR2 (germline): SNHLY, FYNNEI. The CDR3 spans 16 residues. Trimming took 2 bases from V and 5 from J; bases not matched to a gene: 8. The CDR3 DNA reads TGTGCCAGCAGTGAATACGGCGGGGGAGGTACCGGGGAGCTGTTTTTT. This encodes CASSEYGGGGTGELFF. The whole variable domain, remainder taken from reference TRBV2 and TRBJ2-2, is EPEVTQTPSHQVTQMGQEVILRCVPISNHLYFYWYRQILGQKVEFLVSFYNNEISEKSEIFDDQFSVERPDGSNFTLKIRSTKLEDSAMYFCASSEYGGGGTGELFFGEGSRLTVL.

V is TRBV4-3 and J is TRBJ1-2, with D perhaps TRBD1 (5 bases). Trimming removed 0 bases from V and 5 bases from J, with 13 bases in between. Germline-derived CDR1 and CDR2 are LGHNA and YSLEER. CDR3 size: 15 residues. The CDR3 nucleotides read TGCGCCAGCAGCCAAGAGGGGACCCCCGCGTATGGCTACACCTTC. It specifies CASSQEGTPAYGYTF.

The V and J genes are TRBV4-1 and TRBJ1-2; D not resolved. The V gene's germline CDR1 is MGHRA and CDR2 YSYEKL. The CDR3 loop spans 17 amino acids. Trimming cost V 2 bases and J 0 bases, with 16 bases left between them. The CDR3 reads CASSQYRSTKANYGYTF. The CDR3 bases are TGCGCCAGCAGCCAATATCGAAGCACGAAAGCTAACTATGGCTACACCTTC.

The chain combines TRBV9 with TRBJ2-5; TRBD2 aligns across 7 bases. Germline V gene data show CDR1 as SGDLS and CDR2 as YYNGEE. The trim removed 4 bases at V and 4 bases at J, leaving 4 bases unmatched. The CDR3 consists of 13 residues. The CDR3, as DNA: TGTGCCAGCAGCACCGGACTAGTAGAGACCCAGTACTTC. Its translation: CASSTGLVETQYF. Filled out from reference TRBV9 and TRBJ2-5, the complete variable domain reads DSGVTQTPKHLITATGQRVTLRCSPRSGDLSVYWYQQSLDQGLQFLIQYYNGEERAKGNILERFSAQQFPDLHSELNLSSLELGDSALYFCASSTGLVETQYFGPGTRLLVL.

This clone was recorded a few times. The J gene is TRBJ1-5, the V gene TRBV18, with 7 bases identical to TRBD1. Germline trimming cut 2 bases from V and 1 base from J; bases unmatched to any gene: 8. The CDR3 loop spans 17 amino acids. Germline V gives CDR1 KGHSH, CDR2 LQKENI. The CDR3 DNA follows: TGTGCCAGCTCACCAGGTCGACAGGGTGTAAGCAATCAGCCCCAGCATTTT. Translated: CASSPGRQGVSNQPQHF.

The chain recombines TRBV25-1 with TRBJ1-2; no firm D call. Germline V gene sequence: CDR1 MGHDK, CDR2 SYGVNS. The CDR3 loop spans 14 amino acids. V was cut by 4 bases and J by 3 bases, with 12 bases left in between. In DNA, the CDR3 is TGTGCCAGCAGTGTAGCGGGAGCCTACTATGGCTACACCTTC. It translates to CASSVAGAYYGYTF.

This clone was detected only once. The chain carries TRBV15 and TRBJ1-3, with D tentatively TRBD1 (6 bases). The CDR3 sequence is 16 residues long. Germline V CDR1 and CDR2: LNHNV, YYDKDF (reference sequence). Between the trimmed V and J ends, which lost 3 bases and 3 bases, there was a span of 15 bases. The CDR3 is CATSSLLTGSGNTIYF. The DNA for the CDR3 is TGTGCCACCAGCAGCCTACTAACAGGGAGTGGAAACACCATATATTTT.

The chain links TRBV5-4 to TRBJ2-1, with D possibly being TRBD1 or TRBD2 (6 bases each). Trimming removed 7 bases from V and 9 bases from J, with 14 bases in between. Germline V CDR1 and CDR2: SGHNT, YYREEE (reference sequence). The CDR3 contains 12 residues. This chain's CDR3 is CASVGGSGEQFF. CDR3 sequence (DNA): TGTGCCAGCGTAGGGGGGAGTGGTGAGCAGTTCTTC.

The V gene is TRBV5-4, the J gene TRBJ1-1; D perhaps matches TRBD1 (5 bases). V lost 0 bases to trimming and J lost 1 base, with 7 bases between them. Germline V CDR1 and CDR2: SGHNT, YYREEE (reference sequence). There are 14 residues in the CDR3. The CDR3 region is CASSLAGSNTEAFF. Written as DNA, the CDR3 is TGTGCCAGCAGCTTGGCAGGGTCGAACACTGAAGCTTTCTTT.

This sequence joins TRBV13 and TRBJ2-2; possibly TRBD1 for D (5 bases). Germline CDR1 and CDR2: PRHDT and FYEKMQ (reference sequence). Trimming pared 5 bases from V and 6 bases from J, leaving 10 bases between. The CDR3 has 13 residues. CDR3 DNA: TGTGCCAGCAGCAGGGGTAGGGCCGGGGAGCTGTTTTTT. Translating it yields CASSRGRAGELFF.

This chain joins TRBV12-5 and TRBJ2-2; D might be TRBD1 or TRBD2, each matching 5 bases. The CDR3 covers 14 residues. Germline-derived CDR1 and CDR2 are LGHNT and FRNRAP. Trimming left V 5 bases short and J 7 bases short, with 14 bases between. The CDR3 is CASGRDRLGGELFF. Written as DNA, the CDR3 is TGTGCTAGTGGTAGGGACCGACTGGGCGGGGAGCTGTTTTTT.

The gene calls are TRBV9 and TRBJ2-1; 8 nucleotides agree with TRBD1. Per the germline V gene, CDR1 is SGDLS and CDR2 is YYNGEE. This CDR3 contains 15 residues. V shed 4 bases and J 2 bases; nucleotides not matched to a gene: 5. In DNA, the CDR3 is TGTGCCAGCAGCTCCAGGACAGGGCCCTACAATGAGCAGTTCTTC. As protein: CASSSRTGPYNEQFF.

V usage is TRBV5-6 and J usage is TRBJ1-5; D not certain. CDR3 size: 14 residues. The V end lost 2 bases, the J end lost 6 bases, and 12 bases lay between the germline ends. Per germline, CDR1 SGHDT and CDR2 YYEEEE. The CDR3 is CASSLGGWRQPQHF. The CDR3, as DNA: TGTGCCAGCAGCTTAGGTGGGTGGCGTCAGCCCCAGCATTTT.

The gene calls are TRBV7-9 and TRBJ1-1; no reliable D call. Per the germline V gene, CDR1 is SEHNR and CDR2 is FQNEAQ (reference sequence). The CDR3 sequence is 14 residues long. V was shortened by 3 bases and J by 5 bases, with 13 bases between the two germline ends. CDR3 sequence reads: CASSFMGGGTEAFF. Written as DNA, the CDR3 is TGTGCCAGCAGCTTCATGGGTGGAGGGACTGAAGCTTTCTTT.

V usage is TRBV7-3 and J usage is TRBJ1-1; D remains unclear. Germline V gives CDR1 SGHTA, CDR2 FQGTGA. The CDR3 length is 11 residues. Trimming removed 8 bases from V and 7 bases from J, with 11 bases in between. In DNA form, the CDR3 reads TGTGCCAGCGGCGACGGCAGTGAAGCTTTCTTT. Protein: CASGDGSEAFF.

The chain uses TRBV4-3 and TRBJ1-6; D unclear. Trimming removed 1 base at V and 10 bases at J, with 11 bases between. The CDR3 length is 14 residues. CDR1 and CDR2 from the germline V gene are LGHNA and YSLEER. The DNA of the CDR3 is TGCGCCAGCAGCCAAGGTATGACGGGATCACCCCTCCACTTT. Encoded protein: CASSQGMTGSPLHF.

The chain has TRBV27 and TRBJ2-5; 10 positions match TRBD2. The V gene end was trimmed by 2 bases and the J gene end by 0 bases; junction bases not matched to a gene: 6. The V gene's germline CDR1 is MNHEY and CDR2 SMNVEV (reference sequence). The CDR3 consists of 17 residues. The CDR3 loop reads CASSLIAGGSYQETQYF. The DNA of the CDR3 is TGTGCCAGCAGTTTAATAGCGGGGGGTAGTTACCAAGAGACCCAGTACTTC.

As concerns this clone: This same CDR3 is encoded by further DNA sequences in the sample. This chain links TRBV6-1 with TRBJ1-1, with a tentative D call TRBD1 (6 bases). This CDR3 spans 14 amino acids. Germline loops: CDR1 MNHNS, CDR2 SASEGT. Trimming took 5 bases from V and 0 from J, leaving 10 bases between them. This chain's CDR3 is CASSLGQLNTEAFF. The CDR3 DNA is TGTGCCAGCAGTTTAGGACAGCTGAACACTGAAGCTTTCTTT.

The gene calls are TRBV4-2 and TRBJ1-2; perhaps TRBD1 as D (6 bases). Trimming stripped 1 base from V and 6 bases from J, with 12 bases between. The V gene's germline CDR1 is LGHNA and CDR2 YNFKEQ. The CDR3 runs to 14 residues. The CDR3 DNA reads TGTGCCAGCAGCCAAGCCGGGACATACAATGGCTACACCTTC. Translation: CASSQAGTYNGYTF.

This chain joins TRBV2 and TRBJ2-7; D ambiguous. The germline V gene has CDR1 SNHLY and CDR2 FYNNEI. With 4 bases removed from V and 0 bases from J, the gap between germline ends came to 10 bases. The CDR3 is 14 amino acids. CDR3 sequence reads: CASSAQSSSYEQYF. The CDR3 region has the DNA TGTGCCAGCAGTGCACAGAGCAGCTCCTACGAGCAGTACTTC.

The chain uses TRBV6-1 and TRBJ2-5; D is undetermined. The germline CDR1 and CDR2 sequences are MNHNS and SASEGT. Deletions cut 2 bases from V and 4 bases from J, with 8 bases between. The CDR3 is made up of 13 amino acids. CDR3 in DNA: TGTGCCAGCAGTGAATATTTGGTAGAGACCCAGTACTTC. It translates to CASSEYLVETQYF.